This passage covers 6 T cell receptor beta chains from one sample sequenced in a study of T-cell reconstitution after alpha-beta-depleted transplantation in children listed by TCRdb under 2016. Libraries were built with PCR. The sample was run on an Illumina HiSeq 2500. TCR libraries were prepared with molecular barcoding, using unique molecular identifiers to normalize TCRbeta repertoire quantification. TCRdb passed the public sequencing reads through fastp at Q25 and MiXCR, retaining productive beta sequences. Rows are unified per CDR3 protein, each entry keeping the most common DNA and genes. This sample has 200,000 to 250,000 distinct CDR3 sequences in its table, and about 25% of those were observed once. The ten top clones hold more than 2% of the sample. Interpreted using the paper, the treatment or condition label stands for: allogeneic hematopoietic cell transplantation with graft depleted of TCRalphabeta T cells and CD19 B cells.

The source material was PBMCs, sampled before TCRalphabeta/CD19-depleted stem cell transplant. The receptor set was obtained from a girl between 2 and 10 years old with Fanconi anemia, due to receive a stem cell transplant.

This clonotype was recorded many times. The chain links TRBV15 to TRBJ2-1; no clear D gene. Germline V CDR1 and CDR2: LNHNV, YYDKDF (reference sequence). Trimming removed 1 base at V and 8 bases at J, with 9 bases between. CDR3 length: 13 amino acids. This CDR3 is CATSRGTADEQFF. DNA for the CDR3: TGTGCCACCAGCAGAGGGACGGCCGATGAGCAGTTCTTC.

This clonotype was detected a few times. This chain joins TRBV20-1 and TRBJ2-3; D perhaps matches TRBD1 (5 bases). V was shortened by 6 bases and J by 1 base, with 23 bases between the two germline ends. The CDR3 loop spans 17 amino acids. Germline CDR1 DFQATT, CDR2 SNEGSKA (reference sequence). CDR3 nucleotide sequence: TGCAGTGCGACACAGGCTATATCGACACTTCGCACAGATACGCAGTATTTT. Protein product: CSATQAISTLRTDTQYF.

This clonotype was seen a few times. This chain uses TRBV11-1 with TRBJ2-7; D remains unclear. The V gene lost 5 bases and the J gene lost 0 bases, with 23 bases spanning the gap. In germline, CDR1 is SGHAT, CDR2 FQDESV (reference sequence). The CDR3 length is 18 residues. The CDR3 spells CASSPNVRVGSGSYEQYF. For the CDR3, the DNA is TGTGCCAGCAGCCCCAACGTACGGGTCGGATCGGGCTCCTACGAGCAGTACTTC.

This chain joins TRBV29-1 and TRBJ2-1; D perhaps matches TRBD2 (6 bases). The CDR3 is made up of 13 amino acids. CDR1 and CDR2 from the germline V gene are SQVTM and ANQGSEA. V lost 3 bases to trimming and J lost 5 bases, with 11 bases between them. CDR3 sequence: CSVDGRLDNEQFF. The CDR3 bases are TGCAGCGTTGACGGAAGACTAGACAATGAGCAGTTCTTC.

This clonotype appeared many times. The chain is built from TRBV7-6 and TRBJ1-1; D unclear. The germline gives CDR1 SGHVS, CDR2 FNYEAQ. This CDR3 region has 15 residues. Trimming left V 3 bases short and J 4 bases short, with 15 bases between. The CDR3 reads CASSLVPQVGTEAFF. In DNA form, the CDR3 reads TGTGCCAGCAGCTTGGTACCCCAGGTGGGCACTGAAGCTTTCTTT.

On this clonotype itself: This may stem from a read error, because a much larger clone lies one nucleotide away. This chain links TRBV6-5 with TRBJ1-1; D unclear. The CDR3 runs 16 residues. Looked up from germline, CDR1 is MNHEY and CDR2 is SVGAGI. The DNA for the CDR3 is TGTGTCAGCAGTTACTCTTTCGGTAGCCAGACTTTAGAAGCTTTCTTT. Translated: CVSSYSFGSQTLEAFF.